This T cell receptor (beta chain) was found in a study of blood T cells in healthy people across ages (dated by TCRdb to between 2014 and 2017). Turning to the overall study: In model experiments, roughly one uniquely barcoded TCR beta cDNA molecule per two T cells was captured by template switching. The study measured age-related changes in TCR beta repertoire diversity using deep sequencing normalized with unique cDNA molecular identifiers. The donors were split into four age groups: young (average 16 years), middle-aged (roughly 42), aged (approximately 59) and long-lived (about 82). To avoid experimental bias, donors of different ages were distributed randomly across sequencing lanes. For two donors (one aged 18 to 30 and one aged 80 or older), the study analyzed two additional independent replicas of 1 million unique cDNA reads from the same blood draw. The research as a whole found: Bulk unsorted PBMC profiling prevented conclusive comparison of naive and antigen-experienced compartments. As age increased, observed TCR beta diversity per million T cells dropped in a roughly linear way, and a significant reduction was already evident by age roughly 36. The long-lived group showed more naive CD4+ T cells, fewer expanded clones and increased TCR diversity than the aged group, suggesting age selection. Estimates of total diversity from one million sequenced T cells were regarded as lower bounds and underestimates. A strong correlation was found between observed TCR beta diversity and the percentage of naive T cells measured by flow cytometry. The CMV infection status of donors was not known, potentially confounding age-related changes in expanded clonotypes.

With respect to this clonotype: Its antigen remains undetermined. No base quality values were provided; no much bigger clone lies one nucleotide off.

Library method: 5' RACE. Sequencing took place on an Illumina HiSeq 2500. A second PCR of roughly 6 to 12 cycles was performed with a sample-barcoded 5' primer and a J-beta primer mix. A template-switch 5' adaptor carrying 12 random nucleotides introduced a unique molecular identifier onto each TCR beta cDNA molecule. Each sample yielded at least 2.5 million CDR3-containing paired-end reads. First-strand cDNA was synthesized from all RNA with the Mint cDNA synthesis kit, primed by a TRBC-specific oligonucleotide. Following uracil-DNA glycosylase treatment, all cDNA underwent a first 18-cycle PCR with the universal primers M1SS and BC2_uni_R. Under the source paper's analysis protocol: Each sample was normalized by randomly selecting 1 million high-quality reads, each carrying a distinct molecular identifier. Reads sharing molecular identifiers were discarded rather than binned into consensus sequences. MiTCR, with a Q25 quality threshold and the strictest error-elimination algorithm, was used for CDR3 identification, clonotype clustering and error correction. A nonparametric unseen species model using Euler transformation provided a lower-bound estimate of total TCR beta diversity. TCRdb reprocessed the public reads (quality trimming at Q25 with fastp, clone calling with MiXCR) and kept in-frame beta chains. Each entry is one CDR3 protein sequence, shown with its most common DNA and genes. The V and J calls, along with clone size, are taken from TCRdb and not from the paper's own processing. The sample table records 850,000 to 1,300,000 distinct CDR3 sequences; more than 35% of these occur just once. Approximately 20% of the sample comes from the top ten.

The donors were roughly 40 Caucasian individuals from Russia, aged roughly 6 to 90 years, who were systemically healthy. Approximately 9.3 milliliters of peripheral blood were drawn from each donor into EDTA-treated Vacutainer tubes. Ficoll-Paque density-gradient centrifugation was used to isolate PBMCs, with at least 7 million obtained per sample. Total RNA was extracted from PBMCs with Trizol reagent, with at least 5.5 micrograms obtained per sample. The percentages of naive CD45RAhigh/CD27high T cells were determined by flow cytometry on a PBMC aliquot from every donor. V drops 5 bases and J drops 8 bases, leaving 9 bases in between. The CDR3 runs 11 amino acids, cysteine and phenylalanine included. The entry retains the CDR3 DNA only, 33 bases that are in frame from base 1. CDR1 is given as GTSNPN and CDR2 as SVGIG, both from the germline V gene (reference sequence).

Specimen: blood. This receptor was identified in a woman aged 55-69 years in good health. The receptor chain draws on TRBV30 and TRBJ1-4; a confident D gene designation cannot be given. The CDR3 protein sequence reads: CAWAVGEKLFF. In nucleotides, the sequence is TGTGCCTGGGCTGTAGGGGAAAAACTGTTTTTT.